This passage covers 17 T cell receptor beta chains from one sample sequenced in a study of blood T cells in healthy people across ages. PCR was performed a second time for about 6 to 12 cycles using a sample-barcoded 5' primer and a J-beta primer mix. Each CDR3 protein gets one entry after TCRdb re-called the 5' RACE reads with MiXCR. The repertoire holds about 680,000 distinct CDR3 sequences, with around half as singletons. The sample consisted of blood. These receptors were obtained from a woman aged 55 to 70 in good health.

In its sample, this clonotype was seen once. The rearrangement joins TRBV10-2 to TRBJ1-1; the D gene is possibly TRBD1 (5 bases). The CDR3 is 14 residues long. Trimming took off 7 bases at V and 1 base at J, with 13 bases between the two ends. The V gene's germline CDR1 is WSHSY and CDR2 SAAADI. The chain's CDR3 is CASKRGGTNTEAFF. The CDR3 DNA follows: TGCGCCAGCAAACGGGGGGGAACGAACACTGAAGCTTTCTTT.

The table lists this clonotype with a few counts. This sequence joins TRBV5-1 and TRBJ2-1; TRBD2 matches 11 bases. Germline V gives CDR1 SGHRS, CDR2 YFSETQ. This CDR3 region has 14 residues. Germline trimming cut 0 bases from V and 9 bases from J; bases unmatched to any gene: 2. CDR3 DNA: TGCGCCAGCAGCTTGGGACTAGCGGGATCTGAGCAGTTCTTC. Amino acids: CASSLGLAGSEQFF.

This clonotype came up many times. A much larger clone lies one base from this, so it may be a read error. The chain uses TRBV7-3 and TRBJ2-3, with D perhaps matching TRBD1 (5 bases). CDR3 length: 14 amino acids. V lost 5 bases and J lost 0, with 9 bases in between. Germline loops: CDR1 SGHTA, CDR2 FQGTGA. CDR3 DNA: TGTGCCAGCAGCGTAGGGGCTAGCACAGATACGCAGTATTTT. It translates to CASSVGASTDTQYF.

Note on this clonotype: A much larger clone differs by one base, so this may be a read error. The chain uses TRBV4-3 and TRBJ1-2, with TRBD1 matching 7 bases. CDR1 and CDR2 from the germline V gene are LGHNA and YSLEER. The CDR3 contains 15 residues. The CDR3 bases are TGCGCCAGCAGCCAGGATGGACAGGACAACTATGGCTGCACCTTC. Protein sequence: CASSQDGQDNYGCTF.

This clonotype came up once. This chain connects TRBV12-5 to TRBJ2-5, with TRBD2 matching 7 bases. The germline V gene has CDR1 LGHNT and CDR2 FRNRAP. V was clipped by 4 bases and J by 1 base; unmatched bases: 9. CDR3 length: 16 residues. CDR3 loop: CASGWGWGTTQETQYF. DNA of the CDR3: TGTGCTAGTGGTTGGGGGTGGGGGACTACCCAAGAGACCCAGTACTTC.

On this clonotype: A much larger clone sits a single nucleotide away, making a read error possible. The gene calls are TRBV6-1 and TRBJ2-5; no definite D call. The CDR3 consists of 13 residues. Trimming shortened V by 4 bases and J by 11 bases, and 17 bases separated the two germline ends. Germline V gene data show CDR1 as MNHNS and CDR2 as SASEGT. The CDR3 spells CASSGRWVSEQYF. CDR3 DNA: TGTGCCAGCAGTGGGCGGTGGGTGTCGGAGCAGTACTTC.

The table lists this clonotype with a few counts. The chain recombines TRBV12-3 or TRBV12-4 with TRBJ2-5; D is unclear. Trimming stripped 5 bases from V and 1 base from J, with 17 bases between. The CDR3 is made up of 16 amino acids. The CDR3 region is CASSRSTGRPQETQYF. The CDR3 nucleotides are TGTGCCAGCAGTCGAAGCACCGGAAGACCCCAAGAGACCCAGTACTTC.

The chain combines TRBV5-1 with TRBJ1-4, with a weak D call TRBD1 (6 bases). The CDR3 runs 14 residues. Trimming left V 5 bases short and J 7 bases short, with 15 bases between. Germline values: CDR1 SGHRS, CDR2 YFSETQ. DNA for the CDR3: TGCGCCAGCAGTCTCGGGACAACGGTTGAAAAACTGTTTTTT. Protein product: CASSLGTTVEKLFF.

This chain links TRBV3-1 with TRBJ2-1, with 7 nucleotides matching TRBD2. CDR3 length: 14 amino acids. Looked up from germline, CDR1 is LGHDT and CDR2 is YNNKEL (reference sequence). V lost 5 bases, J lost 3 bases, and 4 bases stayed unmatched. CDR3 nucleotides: TGTGCCAGCAGCAGTAGCGGGCACTACAATGAGCAGTTCTTC. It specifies CASSSSGHYNEQFF.

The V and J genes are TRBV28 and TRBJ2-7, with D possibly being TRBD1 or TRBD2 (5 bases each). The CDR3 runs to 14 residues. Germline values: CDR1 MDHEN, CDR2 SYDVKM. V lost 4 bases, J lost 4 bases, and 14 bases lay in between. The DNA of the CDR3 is TGTGCCAGCAGTTCCGAGGGGTACTTGTACGAGCAGTACTTC. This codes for CASSSEGYLYEQYF.

The CDR3 is CASSSPPGLEALSEQFF. CDR3 DNA sequence: TGCGCCAGCAGCTCCCCCCCGGGACTAGAGGCCCTCAGTGAGCAGTTCTTC. The chain has TRBV5-1 and TRBJ2-1; 8 positions match TRBD2. Germline CDR1 is SGHRS and CDR2 is YFSETQ. This CDR3 has 17 residues. Trimming took 3 bases from V and 9 from J; bases not matched to a gene: 17.

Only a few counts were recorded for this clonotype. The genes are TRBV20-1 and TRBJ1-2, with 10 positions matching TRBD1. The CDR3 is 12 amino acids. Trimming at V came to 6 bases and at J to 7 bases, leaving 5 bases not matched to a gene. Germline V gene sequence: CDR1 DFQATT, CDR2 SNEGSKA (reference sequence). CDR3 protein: CSAAGQGGGYTF. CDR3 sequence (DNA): TGCAGTGCAGCTGGACAGGGGGGTGGCTACACCTTC.

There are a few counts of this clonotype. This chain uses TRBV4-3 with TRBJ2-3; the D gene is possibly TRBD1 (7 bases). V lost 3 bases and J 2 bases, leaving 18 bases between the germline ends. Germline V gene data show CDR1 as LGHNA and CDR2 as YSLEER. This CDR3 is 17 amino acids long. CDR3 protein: CASSHLEGTENTDTQYF. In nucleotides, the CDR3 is TGCGCCAGCAGCCATCTGGAGGGGACAGAAAACACAGATACGCAGTATTTT.

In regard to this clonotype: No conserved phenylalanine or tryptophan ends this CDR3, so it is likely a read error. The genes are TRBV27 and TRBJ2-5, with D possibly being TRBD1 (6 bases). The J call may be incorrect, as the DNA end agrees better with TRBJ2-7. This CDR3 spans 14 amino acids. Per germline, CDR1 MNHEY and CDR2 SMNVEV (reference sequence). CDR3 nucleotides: TGTGCCAGCAGTGTAGGTCAGGGGAGCTACGAGCAGTACTCC. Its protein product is CASSVGQGSYEQYS.

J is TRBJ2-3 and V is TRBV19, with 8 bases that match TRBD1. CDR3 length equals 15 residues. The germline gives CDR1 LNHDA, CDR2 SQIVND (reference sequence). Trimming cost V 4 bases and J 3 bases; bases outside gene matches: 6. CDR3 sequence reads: CASSNPQGGTDTQYF. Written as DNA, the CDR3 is TGTGCCAGTAGTAATCCACAGGGGGGTACAGATACGCAGTATTTT. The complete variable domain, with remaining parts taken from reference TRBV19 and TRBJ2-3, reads DGGITQSPKYLFRKEGQNVTLSCEQNLNHDAMYWYRQDPGQGLRLIYYSQIVNDFQKGDIAEGYSVSREKKESFPLTVTSAQKNPTAFYLCASSNPQGGTDTQYFGPGTRLTVL.

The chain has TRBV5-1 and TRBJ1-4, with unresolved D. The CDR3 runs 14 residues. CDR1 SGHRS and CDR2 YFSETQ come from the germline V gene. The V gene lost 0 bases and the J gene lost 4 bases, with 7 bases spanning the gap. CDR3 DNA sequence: TGCGCCAGCAGCTTGGGGCGGATTAATGAAAAACTGTTTTTT. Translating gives CASSLGRINEKLFF.

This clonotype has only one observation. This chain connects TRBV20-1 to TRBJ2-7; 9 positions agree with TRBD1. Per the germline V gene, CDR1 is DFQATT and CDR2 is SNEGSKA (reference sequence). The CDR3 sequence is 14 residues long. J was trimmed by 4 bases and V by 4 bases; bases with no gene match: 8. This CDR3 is CSAIGDRVKYEQYF. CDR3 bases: TGCAGTGCTATCGGGGACAGGGTTAAGTACGAGCAGTACTTC.